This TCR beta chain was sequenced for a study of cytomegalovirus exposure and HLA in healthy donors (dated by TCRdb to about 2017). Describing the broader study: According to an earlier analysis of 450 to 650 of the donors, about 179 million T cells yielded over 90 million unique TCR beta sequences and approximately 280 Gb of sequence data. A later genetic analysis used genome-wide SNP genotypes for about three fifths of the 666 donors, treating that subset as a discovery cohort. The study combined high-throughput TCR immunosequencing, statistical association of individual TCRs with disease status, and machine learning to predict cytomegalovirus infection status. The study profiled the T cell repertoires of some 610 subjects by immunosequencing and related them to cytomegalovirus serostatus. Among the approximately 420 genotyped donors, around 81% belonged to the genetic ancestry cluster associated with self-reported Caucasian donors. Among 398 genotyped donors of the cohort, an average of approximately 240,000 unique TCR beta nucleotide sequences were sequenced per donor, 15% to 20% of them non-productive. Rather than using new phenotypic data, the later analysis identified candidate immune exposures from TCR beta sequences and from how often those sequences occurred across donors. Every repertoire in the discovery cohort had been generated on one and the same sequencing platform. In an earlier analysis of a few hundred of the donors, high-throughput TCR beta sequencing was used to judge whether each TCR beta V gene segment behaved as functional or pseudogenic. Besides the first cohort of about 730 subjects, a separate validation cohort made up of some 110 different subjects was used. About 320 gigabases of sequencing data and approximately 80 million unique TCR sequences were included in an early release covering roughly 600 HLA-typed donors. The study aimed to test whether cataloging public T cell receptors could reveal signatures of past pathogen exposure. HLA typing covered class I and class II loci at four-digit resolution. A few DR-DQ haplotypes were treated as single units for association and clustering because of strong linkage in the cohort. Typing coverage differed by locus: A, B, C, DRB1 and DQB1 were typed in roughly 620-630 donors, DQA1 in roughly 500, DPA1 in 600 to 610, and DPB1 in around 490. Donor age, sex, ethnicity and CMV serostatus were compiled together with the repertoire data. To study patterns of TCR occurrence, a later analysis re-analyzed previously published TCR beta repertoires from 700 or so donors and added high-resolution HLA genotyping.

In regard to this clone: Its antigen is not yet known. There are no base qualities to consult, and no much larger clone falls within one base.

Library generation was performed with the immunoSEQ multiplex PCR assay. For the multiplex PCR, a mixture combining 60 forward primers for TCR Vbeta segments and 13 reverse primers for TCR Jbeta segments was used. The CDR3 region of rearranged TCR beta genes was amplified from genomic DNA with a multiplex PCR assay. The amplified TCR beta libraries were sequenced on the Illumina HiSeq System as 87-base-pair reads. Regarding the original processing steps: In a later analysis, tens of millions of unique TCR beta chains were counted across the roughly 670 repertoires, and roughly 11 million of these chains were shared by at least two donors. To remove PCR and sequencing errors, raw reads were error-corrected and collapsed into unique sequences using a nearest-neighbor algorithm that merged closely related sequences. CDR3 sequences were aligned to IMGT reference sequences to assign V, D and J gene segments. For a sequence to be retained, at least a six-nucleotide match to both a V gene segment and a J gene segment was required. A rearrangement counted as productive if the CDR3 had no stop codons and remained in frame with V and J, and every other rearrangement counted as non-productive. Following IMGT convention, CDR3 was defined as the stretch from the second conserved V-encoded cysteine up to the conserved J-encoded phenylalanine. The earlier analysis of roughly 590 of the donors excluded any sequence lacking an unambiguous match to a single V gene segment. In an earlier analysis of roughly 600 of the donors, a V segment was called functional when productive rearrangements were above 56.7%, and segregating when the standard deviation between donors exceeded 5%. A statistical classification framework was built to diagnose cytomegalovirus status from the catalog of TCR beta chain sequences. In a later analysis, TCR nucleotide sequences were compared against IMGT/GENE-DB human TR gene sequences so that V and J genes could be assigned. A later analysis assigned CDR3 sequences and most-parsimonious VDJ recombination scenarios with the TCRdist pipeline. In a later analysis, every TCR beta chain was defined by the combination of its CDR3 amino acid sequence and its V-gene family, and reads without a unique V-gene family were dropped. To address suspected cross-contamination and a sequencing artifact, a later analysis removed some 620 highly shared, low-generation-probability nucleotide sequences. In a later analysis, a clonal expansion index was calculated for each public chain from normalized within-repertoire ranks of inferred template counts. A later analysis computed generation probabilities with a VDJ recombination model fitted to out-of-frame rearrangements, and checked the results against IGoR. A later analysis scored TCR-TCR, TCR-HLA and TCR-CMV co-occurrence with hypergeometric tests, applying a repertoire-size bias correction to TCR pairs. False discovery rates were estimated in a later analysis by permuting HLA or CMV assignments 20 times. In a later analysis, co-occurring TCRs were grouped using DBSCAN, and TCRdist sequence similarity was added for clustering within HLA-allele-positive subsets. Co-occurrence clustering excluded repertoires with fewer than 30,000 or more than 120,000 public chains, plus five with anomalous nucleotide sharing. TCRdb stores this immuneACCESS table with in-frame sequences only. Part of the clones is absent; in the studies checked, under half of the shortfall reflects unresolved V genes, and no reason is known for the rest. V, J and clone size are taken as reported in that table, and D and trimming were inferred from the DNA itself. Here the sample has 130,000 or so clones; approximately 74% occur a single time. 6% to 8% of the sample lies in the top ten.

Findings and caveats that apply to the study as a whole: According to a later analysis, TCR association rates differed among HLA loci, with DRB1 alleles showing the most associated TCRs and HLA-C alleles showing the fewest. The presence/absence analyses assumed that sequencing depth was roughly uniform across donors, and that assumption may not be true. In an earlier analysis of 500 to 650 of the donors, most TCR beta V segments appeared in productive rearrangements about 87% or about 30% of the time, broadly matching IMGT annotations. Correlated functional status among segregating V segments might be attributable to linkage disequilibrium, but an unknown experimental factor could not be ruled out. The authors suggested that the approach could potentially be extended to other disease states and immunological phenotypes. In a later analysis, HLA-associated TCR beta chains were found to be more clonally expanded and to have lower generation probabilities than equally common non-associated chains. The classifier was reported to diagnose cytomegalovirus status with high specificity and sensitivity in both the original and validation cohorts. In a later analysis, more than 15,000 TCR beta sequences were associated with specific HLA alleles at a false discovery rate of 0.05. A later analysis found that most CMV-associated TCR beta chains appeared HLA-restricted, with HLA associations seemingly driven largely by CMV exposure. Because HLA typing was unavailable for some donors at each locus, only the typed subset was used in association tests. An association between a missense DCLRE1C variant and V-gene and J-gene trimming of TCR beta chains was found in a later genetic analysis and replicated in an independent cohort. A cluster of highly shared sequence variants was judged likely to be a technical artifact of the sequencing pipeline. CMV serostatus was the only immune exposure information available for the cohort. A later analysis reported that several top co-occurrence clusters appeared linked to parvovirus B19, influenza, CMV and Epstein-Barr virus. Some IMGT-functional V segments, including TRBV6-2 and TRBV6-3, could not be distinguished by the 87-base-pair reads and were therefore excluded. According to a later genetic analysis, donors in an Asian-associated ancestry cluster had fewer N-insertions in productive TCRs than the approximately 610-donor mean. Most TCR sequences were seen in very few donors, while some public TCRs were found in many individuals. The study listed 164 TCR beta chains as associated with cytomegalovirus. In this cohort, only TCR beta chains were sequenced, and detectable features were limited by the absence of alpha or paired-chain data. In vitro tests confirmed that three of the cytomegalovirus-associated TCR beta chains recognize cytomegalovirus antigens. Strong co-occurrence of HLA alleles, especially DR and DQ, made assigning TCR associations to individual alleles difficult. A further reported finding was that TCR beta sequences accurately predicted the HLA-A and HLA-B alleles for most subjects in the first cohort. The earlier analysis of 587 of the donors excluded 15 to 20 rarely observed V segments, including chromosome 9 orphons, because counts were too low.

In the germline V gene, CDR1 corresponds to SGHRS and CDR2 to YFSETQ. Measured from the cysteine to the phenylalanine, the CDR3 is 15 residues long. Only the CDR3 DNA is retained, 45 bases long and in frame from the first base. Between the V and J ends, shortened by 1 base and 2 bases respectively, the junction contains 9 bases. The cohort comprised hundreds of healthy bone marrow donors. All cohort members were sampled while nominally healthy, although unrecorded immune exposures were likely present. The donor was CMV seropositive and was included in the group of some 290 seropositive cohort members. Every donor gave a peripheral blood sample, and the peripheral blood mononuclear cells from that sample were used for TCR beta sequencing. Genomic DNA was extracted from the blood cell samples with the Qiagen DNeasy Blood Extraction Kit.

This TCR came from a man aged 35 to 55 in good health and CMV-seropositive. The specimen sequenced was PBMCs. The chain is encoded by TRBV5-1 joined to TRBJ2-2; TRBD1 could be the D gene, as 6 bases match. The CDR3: CASSLRDTNTGELFF. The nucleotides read TGCGCCAGCAGCTTGCGGGACACTAACACCGGGGAGCTGTTTTTT.